Following are 29 T cell receptor beta chains from one sample sequenced in a study of cytomegalovirus exposure and HLA in healthy donors. The PCR contained 60 Vbeta and 13 Jbeta primers. Profiled with immunoSEQ multiplex PCR; TCRdb holds only in-frame clones, not every one. The repertoire holds fewer than 250,000 clones, with 70% to 75% as singletons. What was sequenced was PBMCs. The receptors were gathered from a man in his thirties or forties in good health and CMV-seropositive.

V gene TRBV15 combines with J gene TRBJ2-5; possibly TRBD2 for D (6 bases). This CDR3 has 15 amino acids. In germline, CDR1 is LNHNV, CDR2 YYDKDF (reference sequence). The ends were cut back, 3 bases at V and 5 bases at J, with 16 bases in the middle. In nucleotides, the CDR3 is TGTGCCACCAGCAGGTTGACGGCGGGGAGGGAGACCCAGTACTTC. Translated, it gives CATSRLTAGRETQYF.

J is TRBJ1-4 and V is TRBV7-9; TRBD1 matches 7 bases. Germline trimming cut 6 bases from V and 5 bases from J; bases unmatched to any gene: 0. This CDR3 is 12 amino acids long. Germline CDR1 reads SEHNR; CDR2 reads FQNEAQ (reference sequence). In nucleotides, the CDR3 is TGTGCCAGCAGACAGGGGAATGAAAAACTGTTTTTT. It encodes CASRQGNEKLFF.

This clone was found once. The chain uses TRBV29-1 and TRBJ2-2, with D maybe TRBD2 (6 bases). V gave up 4 bases and J gave up 6 bases, with 15 bases separating them. Germline lookup yields CDR1 SQVTM and CDR2 ANQGSEA. The CDR3 sequence is 14 residues long. CDR3 coding DNA: TGCAGCGTTGCCCCCCTAGCGTTGGCCGGGGAGCTGTTTTTT. Encoded protein: CSVAPLALAGELFF.

A few counts support this clone. The rearrangement links TRBV11-3 to TRBJ2-7, with D perhaps matching TRBD1 (5 bases). CDR3 length equals 12 residues. In germline, CDR1 is SGHNT, CDR2 YENEEA. Trimming left V 4 bases short and J 4 bases short, with 8 bases between. The CDR3 DNA reads as TGTGCCAGCAGCTCGACAGAATACGAGCAGTACTTC. It encodes CASSSTEYEQYF. Supplemented by reference TRBV11-3 and TRBJ2-7, the full variable domain reads EAGVVQSPRYKIIEKKQPVAFWCNPISGHNTLYWYLQNLGQGPELLIRYENEEAVDDSQLPKDRFSAERLKGVDSTLKIQPAELGDSAVYLCASSSTEYEQYFGPGTRLTVT.

The chain joins TRBV23-1 to TRBJ2-1; TRBD1 aligns across 10 bases. TRBV23-1 qualifies as an ORF whose function is uncertain. The ends lost 3 bases at V and 6 bases at J; junction bases unmatched: 2. This CDR3 is built from 14 residues. The CDR3 DNA reads TGCGCCAGCAGTCACGACAGGGGGCGCAATGAGCAGTTCTTC. Translation: CASSHDRGRNEQFF.

This clone was observed a handful of times. The chain uses TRBV7-9 and TRBJ2-6, with 10 bases lining up with TRBD1. Unmatched junction bases numbered 10, after V lost 7 bases and J lost 4 bases. The length of the CDR3 is 17 residues. Germline CDR1 is SEHNR and CDR2 is FQNEAQ (reference sequence). In DNA, the CDR3 is TGTGCCAGCACTGTGGACAGGGGGGCCGGGGGGGCCAACGTCCTGACTTTC. Amino acid sequence: CASTVDRGAGGANVLTF.

The V and J genes are TRBV27 and TRBJ2-1; D ambiguous. The V gene's germline CDR1 is MNHEY and CDR2 SMNVEV (reference sequence). The CDR3 has 13 amino acids. Trimming pared 6 bases from V and 2 bases from J, leaving 8 bases between. The CDR3 DNA reads as TGTGCCAGCAGCACACCCCCCTACAATGAGCAGTTCTTC. This codes for CASSTPPYNEQFF.

The chain combines TRBV5-4 with TRBJ2-5; tentatively, D is TRBD2 (6 bases). V was clipped by 0 bases and J by 5 bases, with 14 bases between them. CDR1 SGHNT and CDR2 YYREEE come from the germline V gene (reference sequence). The CDR3 is 15 amino acids. CDR3 nucleotide sequence: TGTGCCAGCAGCTTGGGGACTACTTACGGGGAGACCCAGTACTTC. This sequence encodes CASSLGTTYGETQYF.

The genes are TRBV5-1 and TRBJ2-7; the D gene is possibly TRBD2 (6 bases). There are 18 residues in the CDR3. The V and J ends lost 2 bases and 7 bases respectively, with 28 bases between them. Looked up from germline, CDR1 is SGHRS and CDR2 is YFSETQ. The CDR3 is CASSFSFDIGGRAEEQYF. CDR3 in DNA: TGCGCCAGCAGCTTCAGTTTTGACATTGGGGGGAGAGCGGAAGAGCAGTACTTC.

The genes are TRBV11-3 and TRBJ2-1; 13 positions agree with TRBD2. Unmatched junction bases numbered 7, after V lost 2 bases and J lost 0 bases. The CDR3 is made up of 19 amino acids. Germline lookup yields CDR1 SGHNT and CDR2 YENEEA. Written as DNA, the CDR3 is TGTGCCAGCAGCTTACAGGGACTAGCGGGACGAGGCTCCTACAATGAGCAGTTCTTC. Translating gives CASSLQGLAGRGSYNEQFF.

The CDR3 coding sequence is TGTGCCATCAGTGAGCTAGACAGGGGTGGAGATACGCAGTATTTT. This codes for CAISELDRGGDTQYF. The chain couples TRBV10-3 to TRBJ2-3, with TRBD1 identical over 8 bases. V lost 2 bases and J lost 5; bases outside the gene matches: 6. The CDR3 is 15 amino acids. The germline V gene encodes CDR1 ENHRY and CDR2 SYGVKD.

The chain is built from TRBV2 and TRBJ1-1, with a possible D match to TRBD1 (5 bases). From germline, CDR1 is SNHLY and CDR2 FYNNEI. Between the trimmed V and J ends, which lost 4 bases and 0 bases, there was a span of 12 bases. The CDR3 length is 15 residues. The CDR3 here is CASSGEGLLNTEAFF. Here the CDR3 DNA reads TGTGCCAGCAGTGGGGAGGGGCTATTGAACACTGAAGCTTTCTTT.

This sequence joins TRBV4-1 and TRBJ2-1, with 7 positions matching TRBD1. Losses at the gene ends were 2 bases for V and 7 bases for J; bases not matched to a gene: 8. Germline loops: CDR1 MGHRA, CDR2 YSYEKL. This CDR3 comprises 15 residues. CDR3 DNA: TGCGCCAGCAGCCAAACCCGGGACAGCCCTAATGAGCAGTTCTTC. Protein: CASSQTRDSPNEQFF.

The chain recombines TRBV23-1 with TRBJ2-5; 7 bases match TRBD1. TRBV23-1 is recorded as an ORF, its role being uncertain. The V segment lost 1 base and the J segment 5 bases; nucleotides outside the gene matches: 7. The CDR3 contains 15 residues. CDR3 nucleotides: TGCGCCAGCAGTCAATACGTAGGGGGCATGGAGACCCAGTACTTC. Encoded protein: CASSQYVGGMETQYF.

As to this clone: This same CDR3 is encoded by further DNA sequences in the sample. The V and J genes are TRBV7-2 and TRBJ2-5; 7 bases fit TRBD1. Looked up from germline, CDR1 is SGHTA and CDR2 is FQGNSA. The CDR3 has 13 amino acids. Losses at the gene ends were 3 bases for V and 2 bases for J; bases not matched to a gene: 0. The CDR3: CASSLGQQETQYF. CDR3 sequence (DNA): TGTGCCAGCAGCTTGGGACAGCAAGAGACCCAGTACTTC.

The genes are TRBV11-3 and TRBJ1-1; D may be TRBD1 (6 bases). The CDR3 totals 14 residues. CDR1 and CDR2 (germline): SGHNT, YENEEA. V dropped 5 bases and J dropped 0 bases, with 10 bases sitting between them. The CDR3 DNA is TGTGCCAGCAGCCCCGGACAGATGAACACTGAAGCTTTCTTT. Protein sequence: CASSPGQMNTEAFF.

The chain is built from TRBV6-1 and TRBJ1-6; unclear D gene. CDR1 is MNHNS, CDR2 SASEGT, per germline. The CDR3 extends over 13 amino acids. Trimming took off 6 bases at V and 7 bases at J, with 10 bases between the two ends. The CDR3 DNA reads as TGTGCCAGCAGACGGGAATCCAATTCACCCCTCCACTTT. Protein: CASRRESNSPLHF.

The V call is TRBV6-5, the J call TRBJ1-2, with 7 nucleotides matching TRBD1. Germline V gene data show CDR1 as MNHEY and CDR2 as SVGAGI. With 6 bases clipped from V and 1 base from J, the junction kept 5 bases outside the gene matches. The CDR3 runs to 14 residues. The CDR3: CASRPGQNNYGYTF. In DNA form, the CDR3 reads TGTGCCAGCAGACCGGGACAGAATAACTATGGCTACACCTTC.

The V gene is TRBV7-2, the J gene TRBJ2-4; no reliable D call. Trimming removed 5 bases from V and 2 bases from J, with 13 bases in between. The CDR3 runs to 15 residues. CDR1 and CDR2 from the germline V gene are SGHTA and FQGNSA. The CDR3 loop reads CASSMPSGTKNIQYF. The CDR3 coding sequence is TGTGCCAGCAGCATGCCATCAGGCACCAAAAACATTCAGTACTTC.

This chain uses TRBV7-2 with TRBJ2-7; 10 nucleotides agree with TRBD2. The CDR3 spans 15 residues. V gave up 2 bases and J gave up 4 bases; unmatched junction bases: 5. Germline values: CDR1 SGHTA, CDR2 FQGNSA. The CDR3 bases are TGTGCCAGCAGCTTAAGGACTAGCGGTTCGTACGAGCAGTACTTC. This encodes CASSLRTSGSYEQYF.

Here the CDR3 DNA reads TGTGCCAGCAGCGTAGGCCCGGGGAACACCGGGGAGCTGTTTTTT. It is translated as CASSVGPGNTGELFF. This chain links TRBV9 with TRBJ2-2; unclear D gene. Trimming took off 0 bases at V and 1 base at J, with 7 bases between the two ends. CDR3 size: 15 residues. Germline V CDR1 and CDR2: SGDLS, YYNGEE.

The chain employs TRBV7-2 and TRBJ1-2; possibly TRBD1 for D (6 bases). The CDR3 contains 15 residues. With 5 bases removed from V and 0 bases from J, the gap between germline ends came to 13 bases. Germline V gene sequence: CDR1 SGHTA, CDR2 FQGNSA. In DNA, the CDR3 is TGTGCCAGCAGCGGGTACAGGGTCGCTAACTATGGCTACACCTTC. It codes for CASSGYRVANYGYTF. The full variable domain, rest sourced from reference TRBV7-2 and TRBJ1-2, is GAGVSQSPSNKVTEKGKDVELRCDPISGHTALYWYRQSLGQGLEFLIYFQGNSAPDKSGLPSDRFSAERTGGSVSTLTIQRTQQEDSAVYLCASSGYRVANYGYTFGSGTRLTVV.

The rearrangement joins TRBV7-2 to TRBJ2-1; maybe TRBD2 (5 bases). The V gene lost 5 bases and the J gene lost 5 bases, with 10 bases spanning the gap. CDR1 is SGHTA, CDR2 FQGNSA, per germline. CDR3 length equals 13 residues. CDR3 nucleotide sequence: TGTGCCAGCAGCCCAGTGCGGGACAATGAGCAGTTCTTC. Encoded protein: CASSPVRDNEQFF.

This chain joins TRBV6-5 and TRBJ1-2, with 8 nucleotides matching TRBD1. V lost 4 bases to trimming and J lost 4 bases; unmatched junction nucleotides: 5. Germline-derived CDR1 and CDR2 are MNHEY and SVGAGI. The CDR3 contains 14 residues. This CDR3 is CASSSGQVAYGYTF. CDR3 DNA: TGTGCCAGCAGTTCGGGACAGGTGGCCTATGGCTACACCTTC.

This rearrangement joins TRBV7-7 to TRBJ2-5, with TRBD1 matching over 7 bases. The germline gives CDR1 SSHAT, CDR2 FNYEAQ (reference sequence). The CDR3 runs to 13 residues. For the CDR3, the DNA is TGTGTTAGCAGCACAGGGGCTCAAGAGACCCAGTACTTC. This sequence encodes CVSSTGAQETQYF.

The chain has TRBV6-5 and TRBJ1-1, with D perhaps matching TRBD1 (6 bases). Germline CDR1 is MNHEY and CDR2 is SVGAGI. The germline V and J ends were trimmed by 6 bases and 9 bases, with 20 bases remaining between them. The CDR3 has 14 residues. CDR3 amino acids: CASRVGGGGRKAFF. CDR3 nucleotides: TGTGCCAGCAGAGTTGGGGGCGGAGGTCGGAAAGCTTTCTTT.

V is TRBV13 and J is TRBJ2-1; 7 bases align to TRBD2. J was trimmed by 0 bases and V by 5 bases; bases with no gene match: 19. The length of the CDR3 is 20 residues. CDR1 and CDR2 (germline): PRHDT, FYEKMQ (reference sequence). This chain's CDR3 is CASSPPSGGPYPSSYNEQFF. CDR3 DNA sequence: TGTGCCAGCAGCCCCCCATCGGGAGGCCCTTATCCGAGCTCCTACAATGAGCAGTTCTTC.

This clone was seen a few times. The chain has TRBV18 and TRBJ1-5, with 9 bases lining up with TRBD1. Unmatched junction bases numbered 7, after V lost 3 bases and J lost 7 bases. CDR1 is KGHSH and CDR2 is LQKENI in the germline V gene. The CDR3 has 15 residues. CDR3 coding DNA: TGTGCCAGCTCACCCCCGGACAGGGGAGGACAGCCCCAGCATTTT. This encodes CASSPPDRGGQPQHF. The whole variable domain, remainder taken from reference TRBV18 and TRBJ1-5, is NAGVMQNPRHLVRRRGQEARLRCSPMKGHSHVYWYRQLPEEGLKFMVYLQKENIIDESGMPKERFSAEFPKEGPSILRIQQVVRGDSAAYFCASSPPDRGGQPQHFGDGTRLSIL.

The chain couples TRBV7-2 to TRBJ2-1; TRBD2 aligns across 8 bases. Germline V CDR1 and CDR2: SGHTA, FQGNSA. V was clipped by 6 bases and J by 8 bases; unmatched bases: 12. The CDR3 sequence is 15 residues long. CDR3: CASRPTGGTLYEQFF. CDR3 DNA: TGTGCCAGCAGGCCGACGGGGGGGACGTTGTATGAGCAGTTCTTC.